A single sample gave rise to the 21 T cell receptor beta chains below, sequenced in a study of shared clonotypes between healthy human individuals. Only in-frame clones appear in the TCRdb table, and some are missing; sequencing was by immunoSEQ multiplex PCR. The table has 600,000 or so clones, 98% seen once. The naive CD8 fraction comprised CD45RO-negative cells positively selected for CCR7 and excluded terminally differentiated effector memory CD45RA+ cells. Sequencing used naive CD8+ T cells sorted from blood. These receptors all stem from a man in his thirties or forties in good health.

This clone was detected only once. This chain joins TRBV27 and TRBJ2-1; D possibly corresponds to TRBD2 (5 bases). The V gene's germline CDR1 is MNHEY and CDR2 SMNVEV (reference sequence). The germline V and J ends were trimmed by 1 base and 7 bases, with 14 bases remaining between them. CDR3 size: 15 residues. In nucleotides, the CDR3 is TGTGCCAGCAGTTTATTCCGACTCCAGCGGAATGAGCAGTTCTTC. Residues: CASSLFRLQRNEQFF.

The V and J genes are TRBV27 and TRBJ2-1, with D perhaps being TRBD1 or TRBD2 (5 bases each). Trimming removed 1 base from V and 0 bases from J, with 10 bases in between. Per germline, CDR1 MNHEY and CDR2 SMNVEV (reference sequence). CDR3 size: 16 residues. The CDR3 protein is CASSLLGTVSYNEQFF. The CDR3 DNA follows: TGTGCCAGCAGTTTATTAGGGACCGTCTCCTACAATGAGCAGTTCTTC.

The CDR3 DNA sequence: TGTGCCAGCAGTTCCGACTTGGGGACTAGGGACTACGAGCAGTACTTC. It yields the protein CASSSDLGTRDYEQYF. The chain combines TRBV27 with TRBJ2-7, with 8 bases aligning to TRBD2. The V and J ends lost 4 bases and 3 bases, in that order; junction bases with no gene match: 11. This CDR3 is built from 16 residues. The germline CDR1 and CDR2 sequences are MNHEY and SMNVEV (reference sequence).

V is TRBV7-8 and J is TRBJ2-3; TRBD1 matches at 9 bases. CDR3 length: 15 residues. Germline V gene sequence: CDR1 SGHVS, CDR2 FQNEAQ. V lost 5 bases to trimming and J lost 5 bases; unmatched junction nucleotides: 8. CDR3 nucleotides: TGTGCCAGCAGCACTCACAGGGGGCAAGGAGATACGCAGTATTTT. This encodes CASSTHRGQGDTQYF. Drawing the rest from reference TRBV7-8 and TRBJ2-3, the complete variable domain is GAGVSQSPRYKVAKRGQDVALRCDPISGHVSLFWYQQALGQGPEFLTYFQNEAQLDKSGLPSDRFFAERPEGSVSTLKIQRTQQEDSAVYLCASSTHRGQGDTQYFGPGTRLTVL.

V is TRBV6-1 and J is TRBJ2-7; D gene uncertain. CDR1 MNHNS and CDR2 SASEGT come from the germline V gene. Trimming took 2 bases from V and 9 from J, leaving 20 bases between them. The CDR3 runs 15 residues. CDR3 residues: CASSELSPVESGQYF. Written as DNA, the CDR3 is TGTGCCAGCAGTGAATTATCGCCGGTCGAATCCGGGCAGTACTTC.

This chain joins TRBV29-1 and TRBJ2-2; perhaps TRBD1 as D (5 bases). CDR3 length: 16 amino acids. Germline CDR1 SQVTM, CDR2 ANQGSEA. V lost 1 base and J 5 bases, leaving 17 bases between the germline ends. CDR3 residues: CSVEVEGVGLTGELFF. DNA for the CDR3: TGCAGCGTTGAAGTAGAAGGGGTTGGCCTTACCGGGGAGCTGTTTTTT.

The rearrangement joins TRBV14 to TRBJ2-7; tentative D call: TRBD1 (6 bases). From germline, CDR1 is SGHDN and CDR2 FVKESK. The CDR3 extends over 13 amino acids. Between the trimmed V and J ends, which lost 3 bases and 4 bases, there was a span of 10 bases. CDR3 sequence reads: CASSQTGFYEQYF. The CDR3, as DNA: TGTGCCAGCAGCCAGACAGGTTTTTACGAGCAGTACTTC. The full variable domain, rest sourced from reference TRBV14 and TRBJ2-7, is EAGVTQFPSHSVIEKGQTVTLRCDPISGHDNLYWYRRVMGKEIKFLLHFVKESKQDESGMPNNRFLAERTGGTYSTLKVQPAELEDSGVYFCASSQTGFYEQYFGPGTRLTVT.

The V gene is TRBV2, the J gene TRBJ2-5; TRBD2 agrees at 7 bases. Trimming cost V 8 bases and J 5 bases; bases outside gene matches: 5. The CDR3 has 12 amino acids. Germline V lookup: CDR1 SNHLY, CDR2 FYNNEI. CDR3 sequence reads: CASYGGMETQYF. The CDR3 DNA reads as TGTGCCAGCTACGGGGGGATGGAGACCCAGTACTTC. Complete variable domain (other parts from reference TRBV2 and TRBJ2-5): EPEVTQTPSHQVTQMGQEVILRCVPISNHLYFYWYRQILGQKVEFLVSFYNNEISEKSEIFDDQFSVERPDGSNFTLKIRSTKLEDSAMYFCASYGGMETQYFGPGTRLLVL.

The CDR3 protein is CASSSPTSGSTDTQYF. In nucleotides, the CDR3 is TGCGCCAGCAGTTCCCCGACTAGCGGGAGTACAGATACGCAGTATTTT. V gene TRBV5-1 combines with J gene TRBJ2-3, with 12 bases fitting TRBD2. The germline CDR1 and CDR2 sequences are SGHRS and YFSETQ. CDR3 size: 16 residues. The trim removed 5 bases at V and 3 bases at J, leaving 7 bases unmatched.

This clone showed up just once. As DNA, the CDR3 is TGCGCCAGCAGCTTGGTGTTCTATGAGACCCAGTACTTC. This sequence encodes CASSLVFYETQYF. The chain carries TRBV5-1 and TRBJ2-5; no reliable D call. Germline V gene lookup returns CDR1 SGHRS and CDR2 YFSETQ. The CDR3 has 13 amino acids. The ends were cut back, 0 bases at V and 5 bases at J, with 8 bases in the middle.

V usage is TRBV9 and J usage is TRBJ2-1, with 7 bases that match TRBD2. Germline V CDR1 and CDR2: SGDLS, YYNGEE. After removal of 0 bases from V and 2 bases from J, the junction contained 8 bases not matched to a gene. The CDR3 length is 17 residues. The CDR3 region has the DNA TGTGCCAGCAGCGTAGAGAAGGGGAGCGGGACCTACAATGAGCAGTTCTTC. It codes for CASSVEKGSGTYNEQFF.

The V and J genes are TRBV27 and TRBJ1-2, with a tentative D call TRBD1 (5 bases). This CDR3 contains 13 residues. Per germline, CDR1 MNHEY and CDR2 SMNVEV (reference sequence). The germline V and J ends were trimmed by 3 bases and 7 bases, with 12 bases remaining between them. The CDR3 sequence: CASSFGDGFGYTF. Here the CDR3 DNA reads TGTGCCAGCAGTTTTGGGGACGGTTTTGGCTACACCTTC.

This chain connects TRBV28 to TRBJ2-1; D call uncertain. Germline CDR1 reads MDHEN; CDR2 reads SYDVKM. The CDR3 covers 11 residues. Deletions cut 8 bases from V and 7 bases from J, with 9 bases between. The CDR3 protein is CASPLGNEQFF. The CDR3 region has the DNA TGTGCCAGCCCCCTGGGGAATGAGCAGTTCTTC.

CDR3 amino acids: CASSQDLPSDGNEQFF. The CDR3 DNA is TGCGCCAGCAGCCAAGATCTTCCTAGCGATGGTAATGAGCAGTTCTTC. V usage is TRBV4-1 and J usage is TRBJ2-1; D perhaps matches TRBD2 (6 bases). Germline CDR1 and CDR2: MGHRA and YSYEKL. V lost 0 bases and J lost 7, with 16 bases in between. This CDR3 region has 16 residues.

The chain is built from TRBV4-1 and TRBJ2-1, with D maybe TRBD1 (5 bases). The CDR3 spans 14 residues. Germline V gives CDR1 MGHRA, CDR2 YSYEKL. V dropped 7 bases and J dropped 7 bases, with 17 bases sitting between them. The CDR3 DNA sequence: TGCGCCAGCACCCCCGAAGGTTCAGGGAATGAGCAGTTCTTC. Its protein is CASTPEGSGNEQFF.

The CDR3 region has the DNA TGTGCCAGCAGTTTCGCGAGTAACAATGAGCAGTTCTTC. This gives the protein CASSFASNNEQFF. The V and J genes are TRBV27 and TRBJ2-1; D is ambiguous. The germline V gene encodes CDR1 MNHEY and CDR2 SMNVEV (reference sequence). Trimming removed 3 bases from V and 5 bases from J, with 8 bases in between. The CDR3 loop spans 13 amino acids.

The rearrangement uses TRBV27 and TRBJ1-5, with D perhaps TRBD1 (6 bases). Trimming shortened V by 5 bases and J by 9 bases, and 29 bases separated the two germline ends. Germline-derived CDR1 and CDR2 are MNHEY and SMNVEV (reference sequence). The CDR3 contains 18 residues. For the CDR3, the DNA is TGTGCCAGCAGTCCGCTCGATTCGGGACACCCGCCGGGCATGCCCCAGCATTTT. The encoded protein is CASSPLDSGHPPGMPQHF.

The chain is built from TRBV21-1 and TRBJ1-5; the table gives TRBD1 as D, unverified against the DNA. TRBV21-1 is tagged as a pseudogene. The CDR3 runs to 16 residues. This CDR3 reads CASSLDRVNNRQPQHF. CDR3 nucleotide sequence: TGTGCCAGCAGCCTAGACAGGGTCAATAATCGTCAGCCCCAGCATTTT.

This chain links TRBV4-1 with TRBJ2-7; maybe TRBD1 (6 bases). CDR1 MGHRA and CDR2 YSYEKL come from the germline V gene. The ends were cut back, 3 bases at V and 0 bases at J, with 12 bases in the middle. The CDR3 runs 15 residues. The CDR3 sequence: CASSQIWDNSYEQYF. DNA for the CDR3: TGCGCCAGCAGCCAGATATGGGACAACTCCTACGAGCAGTACTTC.

CDR3 protein: CASSLFRGYEQYF. The CDR3 DNA reads as TGTGCCAGCAGTTTGTTCCGGGGCTACGAGCAGTACTTC. The chain is built from TRBV28 and TRBJ2-7; TRBD2 is a possible D gene (5 bases). V was trimmed by 3 bases and J by 3 bases, leaving 9 bases between them. The length of the CDR3 is 13 residues. Germline CDR1 is MDHEN and CDR2 is SYDVKM.

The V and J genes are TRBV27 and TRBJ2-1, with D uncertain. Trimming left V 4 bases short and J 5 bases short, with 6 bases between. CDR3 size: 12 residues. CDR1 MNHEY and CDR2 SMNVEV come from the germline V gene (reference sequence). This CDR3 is CASSYQHNEQFF. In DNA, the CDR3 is TGTGCCAGCAGTTATCAGCACAATGAGCAGTTCTTC.